The 17 T cell receptor beta chains in this list originate from one sample, sequenced in a study of cytomegalovirus exposure and HLA in healthy donors. The PCR ran on 60 Vbeta and 13 Jbeta primers. The protocol was immunoSEQ multiplex PCR, while the TCRdb copy is restricted to in-frame clones and leaves out a portion. The table has around 130,000 clones, roughly 68% seen once. Sequencing used PBMCs. These receptors were collected from a woman in her fifties or sixties in good health and CMV-seropositive.

This chain joins TRBV5-1 and TRBJ2-3; TRBD1 agrees at 9 bases. J was trimmed by 2 bases and V by 2 bases; bases with no gene match: 3. The CDR3 totals 15 residues. Germline V gene sequence: CDR1 SGHRS, CDR2 YFSETQ. Written as DNA, the CDR3 is TGCGCCAGCAGCTTCGGGACAGGGTTCACAGATACGCAGTATTTT. Translation gives CASSFGTGFTDTQYF.

J is TRBJ1-2 and V is TRBV4-1; no firm D call. The germline gives CDR1 MGHRA, CDR2 YSYEKL. V lost 4 bases to trimming and J lost 2 bases, with 17 bases between them. This CDR3 region has 16 residues. The CDR3, as DNA: TGCGCCAGCAGCCCCATAGGCGGGGTAGGAAACTATGGCTACACCTTC. Amino acids: CASSPIGGVGNYGYTF.

V gene TRBV6-6 combines with J gene TRBJ2-4, with 7 positions matching TRBD1. CDR1 MNHNY and CDR2 SVGAGI come from the germline V gene (reference sequence). The CDR3 is 14 amino acids. With 6 bases clipped from V and 6 bases from J, the junction kept 8 bases outside the gene matches. The CDR3 DNA reads as TGTGCCAGCAGCACGGGACAGTACGGAAACATTCAGTACTTC. Protein: CASSTGQYGNIQYF.

Remarks on this clone: One end of the junction is discordant with germline, which a read error may explain. The rearrangement joins TRBV7-2 to TRBJ1-2; the D gene is possibly TRBD1 (5 bases). The CDR3 is made up of 13 amino acids. Germline V gene data show CDR1 as SGHTA and CDR2 as FQGNSA. Here the CDR3 DNA reads TGTGCCAGCAGCCCAGGGTCTAACTATGGCTACCCCTTC. Protein: CASSPGSNYGYPF.

This rearrangement joins TRBV30 to TRBJ2-3; the D is unclear. Germline-derived CDR1 and CDR2 are GTSNPN and SVGIG (reference sequence). Trimming removed 0 bases at V and 6 bases at J, with 7 bases between. The CDR3 runs to 12 residues. The CDR3 region is CAWSVIGDTQYF. CDR3 in DNA: TGTGCCTGGAGTGTCATCGGGGATACGCAGTATTTT. Complete variable domain (other parts from reference TRBV30 and TRBJ2-3): SQTIHQWPATLVQPVGSPLSLECTVEGTSNPNLYWYRQAAGRGLQLLFYSVGIGQISSEVPQNLSASRPQDRQFILSSKKLLLSDSGFYLCAWSVIGDTQYFGPGTRLTVL.

Worth noting for this clone: The junction does not match germline at one end; this may be a read error. V gene TRBV7-8 combines with J gene TRBJ2-3; D might be TRBD1 (6 bases). CDR1 is SGHVS, CDR2 FQNEAQ, per germline. The CDR3 extends over 15 amino acids. The CDR3 nucleotides are TGTACCAGCAGCTTAGCGACCCGACAGGAAGATACGCAGTATTTT. It is translated as CTSSLATRQEDTQYF. Full variable domain (missing parts from reference TRBV7-8 and TRBJ2-3): GAGVSQSPRYKVAKRGQDVALRCDPISGHVSLFWYQQALGQGPEFLTYFQNEAQLDKSGLPSDRFFAERPEGSVSTLKIQRTQQEDSAVYLCTSSLATRQEDTQYFGPGTRLTVL.

This sequence joins TRBV7-2 and TRBJ1-1; 7 nucleotides line up with TRBD1. Germline V gene sequence: CDR1 SGHTA, CDR2 FQGNSA. Trimming at V came to 1 base and at J to 0 bases, leaving 5 bases not matched to a gene. The CDR3 loop spans 16 amino acids. CDR3 loop: CASSLVSGGMNTEAFF. The CDR3 DNA follows: TGTGCCAGCAGCTTAGTGTCAGGGGGGATGAACACTGAAGCTTTCTTT. The full variable domain, with the rest looked up from reference TRBV7-2 and TRBJ1-1, is GAGVSQSPSNKVTEKGKDVELRCDPISGHTALYWYRQSLGQGLEFLIYFQGNSAPDKSGLPSDRFSAERTGGSVSTLTIQRTQQEDSAVYLCASSLVSGGMNTEAFFGQGTRLTVV.

V gene TRBV25-1 combines with J gene TRBJ2-3; tentatively, D is TRBD2 (5 bases). V was cut by 8 bases and J by 1 base, with 13 bases left in between. In germline, CDR1 is MGHDK, CDR2 SYGVNS. CDR3 length: 14 residues. CDR3 sequence: CASSATGGTDTQYF. CDR3 nucleotides: TGTGCCAGCTCGGCAACCGGGGGCACAGATACGCAGTATTTT.

This rearrangement joins TRBV4-3 to TRBJ2-1; 8 positions match TRBD2. The CDR3 is made up of 17 amino acids. Germline values: CDR1 LGHNA, CDR2 YSLEER. With V trimmed by 1 base and J by 8 bases, 13 bases remained unmatched. As DNA, the CDR3 is TGCGCCAGCAGCCAAGCTTTTCTCGGGGGGGCGAATTATGAGCAGTTCTTC. It translates to CASSQAFLGGANYEQFF.

This chain uses TRBV18 with TRBJ2-7; 9 nucleotides agree with TRBD1. The V and J ends lost 2 bases and 5 bases, in that order; junction bases with no gene match: 4. Per germline, CDR1 KGHSH and CDR2 LQKENI. The CDR3 runs 14 residues. Here the CDR3 reads CASSPRTGEHEQYF. The CDR3 coding sequence is TGTGCCAGCTCACCAAGGACAGGGGAACACGAGCAGTACTTC. Using reference TRBV18 and TRBJ2-7 for the parts outside the CDR3, the full variable domain is NAGVMQNPRHLVRRRGQEARLRCSPMKGHSHVYWYRQLPEEGLKFMVYLQKENIIDESGMPKERFSAEFPKEGPSILRIQQVVRGDSAAYFCASSPRTGEHEQYFGPGTRLTVT.

V gene TRBV5-4 combines with J gene TRBJ2-5; maybe TRBD2 (5 bases). Germline V gene sequence: CDR1 SGHNT, CDR2 YYREEE (reference sequence). V lost 0 bases and J 6 bases, leaving 15 bases between the germline ends. The CDR3 runs to 15 residues. The CDR3 reads CASSLESGIGKTQYF. DNA of the CDR3: TGTGCCAGCAGCTTGGAATCCGGGATCGGAAAGACCCAGTACTTC.

V gene TRBV2 combines with J gene TRBJ1-3; 7 bases map to TRBD1. CDR3 length: 15 amino acids. V lost 4 bases to trimming and J lost 4 bases; unmatched junction nucleotides: 7. Per germline, CDR1 SNHLY and CDR2 FYNNEI. The CDR3 bases are TGTGCCAGCAGTGCAAAGGGGGCGGTGGGAAACACCATATATTTT. Translation: CASSAKGAVGNTIYF.

The chain couples TRBV4-2 to TRBJ1-3; no firm D call. This CDR3 is 15 amino acids long. Germline CDR1 and CDR2: LGHNA and YNFKEQ. The ends were cut back, 0 bases at V and 4 bases at J, with 10 bases in the middle. CDR3 DNA: TGTGCCAGCAGCCAAGATTGGCGGGTCGGAAACACCATATATTTT. This encodes CASSQDWRVGNTIYF.

The chain joins TRBV7-8 to TRBJ1-1; D remains ambiguous. Trimming pared 3 bases from V and 10 bases from J, leaving 12 bases between. Germline CDR1 and CDR2: SGHVS and FQNEAQ. CDR3 length equals 12 residues. The CDR3 is CASSLMEGRAFF. As DNA, the CDR3 is TGTGCCAGCAGCTTGATGGAGGGCAGAGCTTTCTTT.

About this clone: An end of the junction does not agree with germline; a read error may underlie this. The V gene is TRBV7-7, the J gene TRBJ2-2; possibly TRBD2 for D (5 bases). CDR1 and CDR2 (germline): SSHAT, FNYEAQ (reference sequence). The CDR3 runs 14 residues. The CDR3 reads CASSLSGNTGELFF. CDR3 coding DNA: TGTGCTAGCAGCTTATCGGGAAACACCGGGGAGCTGTTTTTT.

The V gene is TRBV5-5, the J gene TRBJ2-3; D may be TRBD2 (6 bases). The germline V and J ends were trimmed by 0 bases and 4 bases, with 15 bases remaining between them. CDR3 length: 16 amino acids. Germline V gene data show CDR1 as SGHKS and CDR2 as YYEKEE (reference sequence). The CDR3 DNA reads TGTGCCAGCAGCTTGGCCCCGGTAGCGGTCGCAGATACGCAGTATTTT. Protein sequence: CASSLAPVAVADTQYF.

The CDR3 sequence: CASSYLDGTGGGKLFF. DNA for the CDR3: TGTGCCAGCAGTTACTTGGACGGGACAGGGGGAGGAAAACTGTTTTTT. V gene TRBV6-5 combines with J gene TRBJ1-4; the match to TRBD1 covers 11 bases. The V segment lost 1 base and the J segment 10 bases; nucleotides outside the gene matches: 8. Germline V lookup: CDR1 MNHEY, CDR2 SVGAGI. The CDR3 runs to 16 residues.